This section outlines one T cell receptor beta chain sequence together with its context. The data were obtained in a study of T-cell reconstitution after alpha-beta-depleted transplantation in children. CDR3 length: 17 residues. A library of TCRbeta sequences, prepared with unique molecular identifiers, was generated. TCRdb re-called the PCR reads with MiXCR, one entry per CDR3 protein. In the table there are some 490,000 distinct CDR3 sequences, around 12% of which are singletons. This TCR was recovered from a human donor who donated a stem cell graft to a child with combined immunodeficiency. Sample: PBMCs from the stem cell graft donor, taken from the stem cell graft. The V gene is TRBV21-1, the J gene TRBJ2-7; TRBD2 was called by the table and not checked on the DNA. TRBV21-1 has pseudogene status. CDR3 nucleotide sequence: TGTGCCAGCAGCAAAGTCCCCGGACTAGCGGGGGCCTACGAGCAGTACTTC. It encodes CASSKVPGLAGAYEQYF.